Each of the 11 T cell receptor beta chains below was sequenced from the same sample in a study of vaccination effects on CD4 cells after COVID-19. Before sequencing took place, the ViraFEST assay used viral peptide pools to expand antigen-specific CD4+ T cells. Culture lasted 10 days before CD4+ T cell isolation. Their SARS-CoV-2 infection, verified by PCR, occurred between March and December 2020. These receptors lack a known antigen. The repertoire was sequenced with immunoSEQ multiplex PCR; TCRdb's copy has only in-frame clones and lacks some. This repertoire shows 24,000 or so clones, approximately 70% found once; its top ten account for less than 20%. Sequences were derived from CD4+ T cells from PBMCs cultured with SARS-CoV-2 spike peptides, sampled before COVID-19 vaccination. These receptors were taken from a human donor who had a prior SARS-CoV-2 infection.

This clone was picked up a small number of times. The chain has TRBV4-2 and TRBJ2-7; D not certain. V dropped 0 bases and J dropped 7 bases, with 13 bases sitting between them. This CDR3 region has 14 residues. Germline lookup yields CDR1 LGHNA and CDR2 YNFKEQ. CDR3 residues: CASSQDPAETEQYF. CDR3 coding DNA: TGTGCCAGCAGCCAAGATCCGGCAGAAACTGAGCAGTACTTC.

This sequence joins TRBV3-1 (or the pseudogene TRBV3-2) and TRBJ2-1; TRBD2 agrees at 8 bases. The length of the CDR3 is 16 residues. V was clipped by 1 base and J by 8 bases; unmatched bases: 10. From germline, CDR1 is LGHDT and CDR2 YNNKEL (reference sequence). The CDR3 DNA sequence: TGTGCCAGCAGCCAAGTAGTCGGGAGGGCCATCCATGAGCAGTTCTTC. This gives the protein CASSQVVGRAIHEQFF.

The rearrangement uses TRBV7-2 and TRBJ1-2; 7 nucleotides agree with TRBD1. Trimming took 5 bases from V and 4 from J; bases not matched to a gene: 4. Per the germline V gene, CDR1 is SGHTA and CDR2 is FQGNSA. The CDR3 is made up of 13 amino acids. The chain's CDR3 is CASSMGQSYGYTF. The CDR3 DNA follows: TGTGCCAGCAGCATGGGACAGTCCTATGGCTACACCTTC.

This rearrangement joins TRBV9 to TRBJ1-3; D unclear. The CDR3 consists of 15 residues. V lost 0 bases and J 0 bases, leaving 7 bases between the germline ends. Germline V gene data show CDR1 as SGDLS and CDR2 as YYNGEE. The CDR3: CASSVDRSSGNTIYF. The DNA of the CDR3 is TGTGCCAGCAGCGTAGACAGAAGCTCTGGAAACACCATATATTTT.

This clone was seen once. This chain links TRBV12-2 with TRBJ2-7; the D segment call TRBD2 is taken from the table without a DNA check. TRBV12-2 constitutes a pseudogene. This CDR3 is 14 amino acids long. CDR3 loop: CASRMTLPVRKQYF. The CDR3 DNA reads TGTGCAAGTCGGATGACTCTCCCTGTGAGGAAGCAGTACTTC.

The chain employs TRBV24-1 and TRBJ2-5; D is perhaps TRBD1 (6 bases). CDR3 length equals 17 residues. V dropped 1 base and J dropped 7 bases, with 21 bases sitting between them. The V gene's germline CDR1 is KGHDR and CDR2 SFDVKD. The CDR3 sequence is CATSDFGLPRGSGTQYF. Here the CDR3 DNA reads TGTGCCACCAGTGATTTCGGCCTCCCCAGGGGTTCTGGGACCCAGTACTTC.

This chain connects TRBV5-1 to TRBJ2-1, with 10 bases lining up with TRBD2. V lost 4 bases, J lost 0 bases, and 13 bases stayed unmatched. This CDR3 has 19 amino acids. Germline values: CDR1 SGHRS, CDR2 YFSETQ. CDR3 in amino acids: CASSPGRVAGGSSYNEQFF. The CDR3 nucleotides read TGCGCCAGCAGCCCCGGTAGGGTAGCGGGGGGCAGCTCCTACAATGAGCAGTTCTTC.

This clone was detected only a few times. The rearrangement joins TRBV3-1 (or the pseudogene TRBV3-2) to TRBJ1-1; maybe TRBD1 (5 bases). The CDR3 contains 14 residues. CDR1 and CDR2 (germline): LGHDT, YNNKEL (reference sequence). Trimming removed 6 bases from V and 1 base from J, with 12 bases in between. The CDR3 spells CASSRDLRNTEAFF. CDR3 DNA sequence: TGTGCCAGCAGTCGGGACCTGCGGAACACTGAAGCTTTCTTT.

The chain couples TRBV19 to TRBJ2-3, with TRBD1 matching over 7 bases. After removal of 3 bases from V and 6 bases from J, the junction contained 6 bases not matched to a gene. Germline V gene lookup returns CDR1 LNHDA and CDR2 SQIVND (reference sequence). The CDR3 loop spans 14 amino acids. The CDR3 reads CASSIGQAEDTQYF. In DNA, the CDR3 is TGTGCCAGTAGTATCGGACAGGCGGAGGATACGCAGTATTTT.

The chain joins TRBV19 to TRBJ2-7, with TRBD1 matching 9 bases. J gave up 2 bases and V 6 bases, and 5 bases lay outside the gene matches. The CDR3 totals 14 residues. Germline V gives CDR1 LNHDA, CDR2 SQIVND (reference sequence). The DNA of the CDR3 is TGTGCCAGTAGGCGGGACAGGGATGCCTACGAGCAGTACTTC. Its protein product is CASRRDRDAYEQYF. Full variable domain (missing parts from reference TRBV19 and TRBJ2-7): DGGITQSPKYLFRKEGQNVTLSCEQNLNHDAMYWYRQDPGQGLRLIYYSQIVNDFQKGDIAEGYSVSREKKESFPLTVTSAQKNPTAFYLCASRRDRDAYEQYFGPGTRLTVT.

This rearrangement joins TRBV15 to TRBJ2-5; 7 nucleotides match TRBD2. There are 16 residues in the CDR3. Germline assignment: CDR1 LNHNV and CDR2 YYDKDF (reference sequence). The J segment lost 1 base and the V segment lost 1 base, leaving 6 bases of the junction unmatched. Here the CDR3 DNA reads TGTGCCACCAGCAGAGCTTGGGGAGGGCCCCAAGAGACCCAGTACTTC. Translating gives CATSRAWGGPQETQYF.